The 5 T cell receptor beta chains below come from one sample, sequenced in a study of blood T cell repertoires in COVID-19. TCRdb's table, derived via immunoSEQ multiplex PCR, lists solely in-frame clones and lacks some. The sample shows about 330,000 clones, around 86% of them seen only once. The sequencing sample was made of PBMCs or T cells enriched from blood (not recorded which). Every receptor here comes from a woman between 18 and 29 years old who had recovered from COVID-19.

V is TRBV28 and J is TRBJ1-6; the D gene is possibly TRBD1 (5 bases). This CDR3 is built from 13 residues. Looked up from germline, CDR1 is MDHEN and CDR2 is SYDVKM. Trimming pared 3 bases from V and 10 bases from J, leaving 10 bases between. The CDR3, as DNA: TGTGCCAGCAGTTTCCAGGGCGGCTCACCCCTCCACTTT. This translates into CASSFQGGSPLHF.

The chain combines TRBV6-5 with TRBJ1-2, with TRBD1 matching 9 bases. CDR1 MNHEY and CDR2 SVGAGI come from the germline V gene. The CDR3 loop spans 15 amino acids. The trim removed 6 bases at V and 4 bases at J, leaving 9 bases unmatched. CDR3 bases: TGTGCCAGCAGCGCTACAGGGGGCTTCGGCTATGGCTACACCTTC. It yields the protein CASSATGGFGYGYTF.

This chain uses TRBV9 with TRBJ1-2; possibly TRBD1 for D (5 bases). Germline V CDR1 and CDR2: SGDLS, YYNGEE. The CDR3 loop spans 14 amino acids. The V end was cut by 0 bases, the J end by 3 bases, with 9 bases between. CDR3 residues: CASSVATGDYGYTF. For the CDR3, the DNA is TGTGCCAGCAGCGTAGCTACGGGGGACTATGGCTACACCTTC.

The rearrangement joins TRBV2 to TRBJ1-4; the match to TRBD1 covers 9 bases. The CDR3 has 14 residues. After removal of 6 bases from V and 8 bases from J, the junction contained 7 bases not matched to a gene. CDR1 and CDR2 from the germline V gene are SNHLY and FYNNEI. The CDR3 is CASRWTGVEEKLFF. DNA for the CDR3: TGTGCCAGCAGGTGGACAGGGGTTGAGGAAAAACTGTTTTTT.

This clone has only one observation. V usage is TRBV19 and J usage is TRBJ1-5; D not resolved. Germline-derived CDR1 and CDR2 are LNHDA and SQIVND (reference sequence). Trimming took off 3 bases at V and 7 bases at J, with 10 bases between the two ends. The CDR3 runs to 13 residues. The CDR3 coding sequence is TGTGCCAGTAGTATCGGTGGGCTACAGCCCCAGCATTTT. Translated, it gives CASSIGGLQPQHF.